The 3 T cell receptor beta chains below come from one sample, sequenced in a study of T cells in narcolepsy. The protocol was immunoSEQ multiplex PCR, while the TCRdb copy is restricted to in-frame clones and leaves out a portion. The sample shows around 25,000 clones, about 86% of them seen only once. Material for sequencing was CD45RA- memory CD4+ T cells from PBMCs. The receptors were gathered from a human donor with narcolepsy.

The chain has TRBV10-3 and TRBJ2-7; TRBD2 matches 8 bases. This CDR3 is built from 15 residues. Trimming removed 4 bases from V and 2 bases from J; junction bases left unmatched: 7. CDR1 is ENHRY and CDR2 is SYGVKD in the germline V gene. CDR3 amino acids: CAISGSGGMTYEQYF. CDR3 coding DNA: TGTGCCATCAGTGGGTCGGGGGGGATGACCTACGAGCAGTACTTC.

The chain recombines TRBV29-1 with TRBJ1-1; D gene unclear. The CDR3 length is 12 residues. V was clipped by 7 bases and J by 0 bases, with 9 bases between them. Per the germline V gene, CDR1 is SQVTM and CDR2 is ANQGSEA. The CDR3, as DNA: TGCAGCGCCTCTCAGGTGAACACTGAAGCTTTCTTT. Translated, it gives CSASQVNTEAFF.

The V gene is TRBV5-4, the J gene TRBJ1-2; maybe TRBD1 (5 bases). The length of the CDR3 is 13 residues. Germline V gene data show CDR1 as SGHNT and CDR2 as YYREEE (reference sequence). With 3 bases removed from V and 7 bases from J, the gap between germline ends came to 13 bases. In nucleotides, the CDR3 is TGTGCCAGCAGCTGGGAGCTCGGGGGTGGCTACACCTTC. Translated: CASSWELGGGYTF.